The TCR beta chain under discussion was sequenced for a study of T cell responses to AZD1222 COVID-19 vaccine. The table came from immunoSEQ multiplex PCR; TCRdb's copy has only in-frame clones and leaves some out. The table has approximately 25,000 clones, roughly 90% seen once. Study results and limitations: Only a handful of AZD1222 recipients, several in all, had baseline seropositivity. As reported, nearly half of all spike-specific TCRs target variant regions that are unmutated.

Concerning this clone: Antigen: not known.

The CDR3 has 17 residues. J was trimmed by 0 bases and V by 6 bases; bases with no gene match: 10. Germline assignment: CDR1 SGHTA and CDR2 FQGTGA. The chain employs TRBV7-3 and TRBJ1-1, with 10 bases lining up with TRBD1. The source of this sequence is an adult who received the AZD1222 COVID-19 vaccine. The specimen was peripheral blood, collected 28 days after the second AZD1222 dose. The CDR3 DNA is TGTGCCAGCAGACGGAAGGGGGGACAGGGGATGAACACTGAAGCTTTCTTT. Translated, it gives CASRRKGGQGMNTEAFF.